Presented here are 5 T cell receptor beta chains from one specimen sequenced in a study of neurological immune-mediated disorders. TCRdb processed the 5' RACE reads anew with MiXCR; each CDR3 protein has one entry. The sample consists of over 50,000 distinct CDR3 sequences, around 3.4% of them appearing once. The source material was PBMCs. These receptors came from a middle-aged man with multiple sclerosis.

This clonotype has a handful of counts. The chain recombines TRBV4-1 with TRBJ1-1; D may be TRBD1 (5 bases). Trimming left V 2 bases short and J 0 bases short, with 10 bases between. The germline gives CDR1 MGHRA, CDR2 YSYEKL. The CDR3 length is 15 residues. CDR3 loop: CASSQWGNMNTEAFF. As DNA, the CDR3 is TGCGCCAGCAGCCAATGGGGGAACATGAACACTGAAGCTTTCTTT.

Ten or more counts support this clonotype. The DNA for the CDR3 is TGTGCCAGCAGCTTCGTTAGGGGGGGGCCAGAAACCTACAATGAGCAGTTCTTC. Translating gives CASSFVRGGPETYNEQFF. This rearrangement joins TRBV7-9 to TRBJ2-1, with a weak D call TRBD2 (7 bases). CDR1 and CDR2 (germline): SEHNR, FQNEAQ (reference sequence). This CDR3 contains 18 residues. Between the trimmed V and J ends, which lost 3 bases and 2 bases, there was a span of 20 bases.

The table lists this clonotype with many counts. V gene TRBV3-1 combines with J gene TRBJ2-1; tentative D call: TRBD1 (5 bases). CDR1 and CDR2 from the germline V gene are LGHDT and YNNKEL (reference sequence). The CDR3 length is 17 residues. Trimming removed 4 bases from V and 6 bases from J, with 22 bases in between. In nucleotides, the CDR3 is TGTGCCAGCAGCCTTACAGGATACTGGGGATTCGGCAATGAGCAGTTCTTC. This sequence encodes CASSLTGYWGFGNEQFF.

The chain has TRBV9 and TRBJ2-1; 9 bases fit TRBD2. Germline V CDR1 and CDR2: SGDLS, YYNGEE. This CDR3 spans 14 amino acids. Trimming removed 3 bases from V and 11 bases from J; junction bases left unmatched: 9. The CDR3 loop reads CASSAGTSPTKQFF. CDR3 bases: TGTGCCAGCAGCGCCGGGACTAGCCCAACCAAGCAGTTCTTC.

This clonotype has at least ten counts. V is TRBV20-1 and J is TRBJ2-5; 8 bases are a match to TRBD2. CDR1 and CDR2 (germline): DFQATT, SNEGSKA (reference sequence). V lost 3 bases and J lost 5; bases outside the gene matches: 5. The CDR3 runs to 13 residues. CDR3 sequence: CSARWRGAETQYF. In DNA, the CDR3 is TGCAGTGCTAGGTGGCGGGGGGCGGAGACCCAGTACTTC.